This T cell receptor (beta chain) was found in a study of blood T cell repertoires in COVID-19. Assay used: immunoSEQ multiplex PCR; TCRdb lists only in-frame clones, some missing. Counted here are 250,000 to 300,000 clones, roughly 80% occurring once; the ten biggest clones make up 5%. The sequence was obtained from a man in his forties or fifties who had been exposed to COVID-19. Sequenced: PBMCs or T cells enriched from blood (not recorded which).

This CDR3 is CASSMDPGLAKNIQYF. The CDR3 bases are TGTGCCAGTAGTATGGACCCAGGGCTAGCCAAAAACATTCAGTACTTC. The rearrangement links TRBV19 to TRBJ2-4, with D possibly being TRBD1 (5 bases). The CDR3 covers 16 residues. V was cut by 3 bases and J by 0 bases, with 12 bases left in between. Germline V CDR1 and CDR2: LNHDA, SQIVND (reference sequence).